This TCR beta chain was profiled in a study of cytomegalovirus exposure and HLA in healthy donors. Broader study findings: There were some public TCRs occurring in many donors, but most TCR sequences were rare. The number of N-insertions in an Asian-associated ancestry cluster was reportedly below the approximately 700-donor mean in a later analysis.

Germline V gives CDR1 LNHNV, CDR2 YYDKDF (reference sequence). CDR3 size: 17 residues. The V and J ends lost 2 bases and 3 bases, in that order; junction bases with no gene match: 12. It was with 60 Vbeta and 13 Jbeta primers that the PCR ran. Assay: immunoSEQ multiplex PCR; the TCRdb copy retains only in-frame clones and omits some. The profile covers around 110,000 clones, with 70% to 80% appearing a single time and approximately 0.8% taken by the ten largest. Turning to this clone: What it binds is not known.

This TCR came from a boy under 18 in good health and CMV-seronegative. Input material: PBMCs. V gene TRBV15 combines with J gene TRBJ2-7, with TRBD1 matching 8 bases. The CDR3 loop is CATSRSLGQGRVYEQYF. The CDR3 bases are TGTGCCACCAGCAGATCTTTAGGACAGGGTCGAGTCTACGAGCAGTACTTC.